Each of the 27 T cell receptor beta chains below was sequenced from the same sample in a study of T cells after yellow fever vaccination. TCRdb re-called the 5' RACE reads with MiXCR, one entry per CDR3 protein. The sample yields approximately 550,000 distinct CDR3 sequences, roughly 13% seen once. The sequencing used PBMCs, collected on the day of the yellow fever booster vaccination. The receptors here all came from a man aged 25-45 years who received the YFV17D yellow fever vaccine.

This clonotype has just a few counts. J is TRBJ2-4 and V is TRBV20-1, with 7 bases fitting TRBD1. The CDR3 has 15 amino acids. Germline V lookup: CDR1 DFQATT, CDR2 SNEGSKA (reference sequence). Losses at the gene ends were 1 base for V and 2 bases for J; bases not matched to a gene: 5. DNA for the CDR3: TGCAGTGCTAGAGGGACAGGACACTCCAAAAACATTCAGTACTTC. Protein sequence: CSARGTGHSKNIQYF.

This clonotype was detected a few times. V and J are TRBV3-1 and TRBJ2-2; tentatively, D is TRBD2 (6 bases). This CDR3 spans 15 amino acids. V dropped 6 bases and J dropped 0 bases, with 11 bases sitting between them. The germline V gene has CDR1 LGHDT and CDR2 YNNKEL (reference sequence). This CDR3 is CASSLVAANTGELFF. CDR3 in DNA: TGTGCCAGCAGTCTGGTAGCGGCGAACACCGGGGAGCTGTTTTTT.

The rearrangement joins TRBV9 to TRBJ2-1; 12 bases are shared with TRBD2. The CDR3 extends over 15 amino acids. V lost 0 bases and J lost 9; bases outside the gene matches: 4. Germline V gene data show CDR1 as SGDLS and CDR2 as YYNGEE. Here the CDR3 reads CASSVGLAGAGEQFF. CDR3 DNA sequence: TGTGCCAGCAGCGTAGGACTAGCGGGAGCGGGTGAGCAGTTCTTC.

This chain links TRBV29-1 with TRBJ1-2, with TRBD1 matching 7 bases. V was pared by 6 bases and J by 4 bases, with 14 bases of the junction left unmatched. The length of the CDR3 is 15 residues. Germline V gene lookup returns CDR1 SQVTM and CDR2 ANQGSEA. This CDR3 is CSVALPQGVGYGYTF. DNA for the CDR3: TGCAGCGTCGCGCTTCCGCAGGGGGTAGGCTATGGCTACACCTTC.

The chain links TRBV5-6 to TRBJ2-7; 7 positions agree with TRBD1. Germline V gene sequence: CDR1 SGHDT, CDR2 YYEEEE. V lost 3 bases to trimming and J lost 2 bases; unmatched junction nucleotides: 5. The CDR3 has 14 amino acids. The CDR3 DNA reads as TGTGCCAGCAGCTGGCAGAGGGGGCCCTACGAGCAGTACTTC. Translating it yields CASSWQRGPYEQYF.

V is TRBV11-2 and J is TRBJ2-7; D may be TRBD2 (6 bases). Germline-derived CDR1 and CDR2 are SGHAT and FQNNGV. The germline V and J ends were trimmed by 7 bases and 2 bases, with 15 bases remaining between them. This CDR3 has 14 amino acids. The DNA of the CDR3 is TGTGCCAGCACGGACCCGGGGGACGCCTACGAGCAGTACTTC. Translation gives CASTDPGDAYEQYF.

The chain carries TRBV6-1 and TRBJ2-5, with 10 bases aligning to TRBD2. CDR1 and CDR2 (germline): MNHNS, SASEGT. The CDR3 runs to 15 residues. J was trimmed by 4 bases and V by 6 bases; bases with no gene match: 8. The CDR3 nucleotides are TGTGCCAGCAGCCACCAAGCTAGCGGGAGAGAGACCCAGTACTTC. This translates into CASSHQASGRETQYF.

This clonotype was seen a few times. The V gene is TRBV25-1, the J gene TRBJ1-1, with 9 bases aligning to TRBD1. J gave up 8 bases and V 10 bases, and 5 bases lay outside the gene matches. The CDR3 is 11 amino acids. CDR1 MGHDK and CDR2 SYGVNS come from the germline V gene. The CDR3 nucleotides read TGTGCCACCGCGACAGGGGGGGAAGCTTTCTTT. Translation gives CATATGGEAFF.

The chain recombines TRBV5-6 with TRBJ2-2; D call uncertain. The germline CDR1 and CDR2 sequences are SGHDT and YYEEEE. The CDR3 consists of 13 residues. V lost 4 bases, J lost 4 bases, and 8 bases lay in between. CDR3 sequence (DNA): TGTGCCAGCAGCATAGTAGTCACCGGGGAGCTGTTTTTT. This encodes CASSIVVTGELFF.

The table lists this clonotype with a few counts. This chain links TRBV2 with TRBJ2-7; 8 bases match TRBD1. Germline loops: CDR1 SNHLY, CDR2 FYNNEI. This CDR3 is 15 amino acids long. The V gene end was trimmed by 7 bases and the J gene end by 4 bases; junction bases not matched to a gene: 12. For the CDR3, the DNA is TGTGCCAGCATCCCCGGACAGGGTAGGGGTTACGAGCAGTACTTC. As protein: CASIPGQGRGYEQYF.

This CDR3 is CASKINVDSSSYEQYF. CDR3 coding DNA: TGTGCCAGCAAAATAAACGTGGACAGCAGCTCCTACGAGCAGTACTTC. V and J are TRBV11-2 and TRBJ2-7; D may be TRBD1 (6 bases). The CDR3 is 16 amino acids. V lost 7 bases, J lost 0 bases, and 19 bases lay in between. Germline lookup yields CDR1 SGHAT and CDR2 FQNNGV.

This clonotype occurred a few times. The gene calls are TRBV19 and TRBJ2-3; a possible D gene is TRBD1 (5 bases). The V and J ends lost 6 bases and 11 bases respectively, with 12 bases between them. Germline V gene sequence: CDR1 LNHDA, CDR2 SQIVND (reference sequence). The CDR3 loop spans 11 amino acids. Here the CDR3 DNA reads TGTGCCAGTAGAGCAGGGTTGTGGCAGTATTTT. Its translation: CASRAGLWQYF.

In its sample, this clonotype was seen many times. The V and J genes are TRBV5-1 and TRBJ2-2; D unresolved. Looked up from germline, CDR1 is SGHRS and CDR2 is YFSETQ. V lost 3 bases and J lost 5, with 11 bases in between. The CDR3 extends over 14 amino acids. The chain's CDR3 is CASSSGGLTGELFF. The CDR3 DNA reads as TGCGCCAGCAGCTCCGGTGGGTTGACCGGGGAGCTGTTTTTT.

The gene calls are TRBV6-5 and TRBJ1-1; the D gene is possibly TRBD1 (6 bases). The CDR3 is made up of 12 amino acids. Trimming took 7 bases from V and 11 from J, leaving 17 bases between them. The germline gives CDR1 MNHEY, CDR2 SVGAGI. In DNA form, the CDR3 reads TGTGCCAGCACCTCGGGGGGCAGGGGCGCTTTCTTT. Its translation is CASTSGGRGAFF.

V usage is TRBV30 and J usage is TRBJ2-2, with D possibly being TRBD1 (5 bases). The CDR3 contains 14 residues. Germline assignment: CDR1 GTSNPN and CDR2 SVGIG (reference sequence). Trimming took off 3 bases at V and 0 bases at J, with 8 bases between the two ends. Here the CDR3 DNA reads TGTGCCTGGAGCAGACAGCCGAACACCGGGGAGCTGTTTTTT. Translated: CAWSRQPNTGELFF.

The V gene is TRBV4-3, the J gene TRBJ2-4, with TRBD1 identical over 7 bases. Germline values: CDR1 LGHNA, CDR2 YSLEER. CDR3 length: 15 residues. V lost 1 base to trimming and J lost 7 bases; unmatched junction nucleotides: 7. The chain's CDR3 is CASSQGGQGDNIQYF. The DNA for the CDR3 is TGCGCCAGCAGCCAAGGAGGGCAGGGGGATAACATTCAGTACTTC.

This sequence joins TRBV20-1 and TRBJ2-1; a possible D gene is TRBD2 (6 bases). The V gene's germline CDR1 is DFQATT and CDR2 SNEGSKA (reference sequence). The ends were cut back, 3 bases at V and 5 bases at J, with 11 bases in the middle. There are 13 residues in the CDR3. CDR3 sequence reads: CSASLGLNNEQFF. In DNA form, the CDR3 reads TGCAGTGCTAGTCTGGGACTCAACAATGAGCAGTTCTTC.

The chain carries TRBV6-2 or TRBV6-3 and TRBJ2-1; 8 bases match TRBD2. CDR3 length equals 15 residues. Germline trimming cut 7 bases from V and 4 bases from J; bases unmatched to any gene: 9. Germline-derived CDR1 and CDR2 are MNHEY and SVGEGT. The CDR3 nucleotides read TGTGCCAGCAACGTGGGACTAGGGGAATACAATGAGCAGTTCTTC. Translation gives CASNVGLGEYNEQFF.

This clonotype was seen only a few times. V usage is TRBV7-8 and J usage is TRBJ2-1; 9 bases line up with TRBD2. Trimming at V came to 2 bases and at J to 6 bases, leaving 8 bases not matched to a gene. This CDR3 comprises 16 residues. Germline lookup yields CDR1 SGHVS and CDR2 FQNEAQ. CDR3 sequence (DNA): TGTGCCAGCAGCTTAATCTCACTAGCGGGTGGCAATGAGCAGTTCTTC. Its protein is CASSLISLAGGNEQFF.

This clonotype was recorded at least ten times. The genes are TRBV5-1 and TRBJ2-5, with TRBD2 as a possible D gene (5 bases). Looked up from germline, CDR1 is SGHRS and CDR2 is YFSETQ. V shed 4 bases and J shed 9 bases, with 16 bases lying between them. The length of the CDR3 is 13 residues. CDR3 coding DNA: TGCGCCAGCAGCGCTGATCGAGAGAGGGCCCAGTACTTC. This encodes CASSADRERAQYF.

The V call is TRBV28, the J call TRBJ2-7; D is undetermined. Trimming removed 2 bases from V and 1 base from J, with 6 bases in between. The CDR3 length is 13 residues. Germline V gene lookup returns CDR1 MDHEN and CDR2 SYDVKM. CDR3 bases: TGTGCCAGCAGTTTAATGATGTCCTACGAGCAGTACTTC. It specifies CASSLMMSYEQYF.

There are many counts of this clonotype. The CDR3 DNA sequence: TGTGCCAGCAGCCCTACGGGAGATTCAGCCTCCTACGAGCAGTACTTC. This gives the protein CASSPTGDSASYEQYF. The chain links TRBV7-2 to TRBJ2-7, with TRBD2 as a possible D gene (6 bases). The CDR3 length is 16 residues. Germline V gene lookup returns CDR1 SGHTA and CDR2 FQGNSA. The V gene lost 5 bases and the J gene lost 0 bases, with 17 bases spanning the gap.

This chain joins TRBV7-2 and TRBJ2-5; D uncertain. CDR3 size: 13 residues. Trimming pared 4 bases from V and 2 bases from J, leaving 8 bases between. Germline CDR1 is SGHTA and CDR2 is FQGNSA. The CDR3 is CASSSYSQETQYF. CDR3 in DNA: TGTGCCAGCAGCTCCTACTCTCAAGAGACCCAGTACTTC.

The table lists this clonotype with a few counts. The gene calls are TRBV7-6 and TRBJ2-3; 7 nucleotides match TRBD1. CDR3 length: 16 amino acids. Germline-derived CDR1 and CDR2 are SGHVS and FNYEAQ. V shed 3 bases, J shed 2 bases, and the junction held 8 bases outside the gene matches. The CDR3 loop is CASSFWGTELTDTQYF. The CDR3 region has the DNA TGTGCCAGCAGCTTCTGGGGGACAGAACTCACAGATACGCAGTATTTT.

The chain is built from TRBV10-3 and TRBJ2-3; D gene unclear. CDR3 length: 12 residues. Germline V lookup: CDR1 ENHRY, CDR2 SYGVKD. The V and J ends lost 8 bases and 2 bases respectively, with 8 bases between them. The CDR3: CAISGITDTQYF. CDR3 sequence (DNA): TGTGCCATCTCGGGTATCACAGATACGCAGTATTTT.

The sample holds a few counts of this clonotype. The chain combines TRBV20-1 with TRBJ2-1; D ambiguous. This CDR3 spans 10 amino acids. Trimming pared 4 bases from V and 4 bases from J, leaving 2 bases between. Germline values: CDR1 DFQATT, CDR2 SNEGSKA (reference sequence). Here the CDR3 DNA reads TGCAGTGCTAAATACAATGAGCAGTTCTTC. It is translated as CSAKYNEQFF.

The CDR3 bases are TGTGCCAGCAGCCCCCCCCCACAGGGGGACTATGGCTACACCTTC. It is translated as CASSPPPQGDYGYTF. The rearrangement joins TRBV5-4 to TRBJ1-2, with TRBD1 matching 8 bases. Germline assignment: CDR1 SGHNT and CDR2 YYREEE (reference sequence). J gave up 3 bases and V 4 bases, and 8 bases lay outside the gene matches. The CDR3 is 15 amino acids.